This entry features one TCR beta chain sequence. Its target is unknown. Trimming took 5 bases from V and 3 from J, leaving 12 bases between them. The germline gives CDR1 SGHTA, CDR2 FQGTGA. CDR3 size: 14 residues. The data belong to a study of CD4+ T cells in melanoma. Findings and caveats of the study: Neoantigen-specific CD4+ T cells in melanoma reportedly had diverse differentiation states. A reported correlation linked neoantigen-specific CD4+ T cells to CD8+, macrophage and B cell function.

Data came from immunoSEQ multiplex PCR; TCRdb stores just in-frame clones and leaves some out. The table shows approximately 20,000 clones, with 83% occurring only once. The chain recombines TRBV7-3 with TRBJ2-3; D possibly matches TRBD1 or TRBD2 (5 bases each). Sequenced: cells from a culture (not recorded whether cultured in vitro). The sequence was collected from a human donor with melanoma. The CDR3: CASSPGRLTDTQYF. The CDR3 coding sequence is TGTGCCAGCAGCCCGGGACGTCTTACAGATACGCAGTATTTT. The variable domain in full, with the rest retrieved from reference TRBV7-3 and TRBJ2-3, is GAGVSQTPSNKVTEKGKYVELRCDPISGHTALYWYRQSLGQGPEFLIYFQGTGAADDSGLPNDRFFAVRPEGSVSTLKIQRTERGDSAVYLCASSPGRLTDTQYFGPGTRLTVL.